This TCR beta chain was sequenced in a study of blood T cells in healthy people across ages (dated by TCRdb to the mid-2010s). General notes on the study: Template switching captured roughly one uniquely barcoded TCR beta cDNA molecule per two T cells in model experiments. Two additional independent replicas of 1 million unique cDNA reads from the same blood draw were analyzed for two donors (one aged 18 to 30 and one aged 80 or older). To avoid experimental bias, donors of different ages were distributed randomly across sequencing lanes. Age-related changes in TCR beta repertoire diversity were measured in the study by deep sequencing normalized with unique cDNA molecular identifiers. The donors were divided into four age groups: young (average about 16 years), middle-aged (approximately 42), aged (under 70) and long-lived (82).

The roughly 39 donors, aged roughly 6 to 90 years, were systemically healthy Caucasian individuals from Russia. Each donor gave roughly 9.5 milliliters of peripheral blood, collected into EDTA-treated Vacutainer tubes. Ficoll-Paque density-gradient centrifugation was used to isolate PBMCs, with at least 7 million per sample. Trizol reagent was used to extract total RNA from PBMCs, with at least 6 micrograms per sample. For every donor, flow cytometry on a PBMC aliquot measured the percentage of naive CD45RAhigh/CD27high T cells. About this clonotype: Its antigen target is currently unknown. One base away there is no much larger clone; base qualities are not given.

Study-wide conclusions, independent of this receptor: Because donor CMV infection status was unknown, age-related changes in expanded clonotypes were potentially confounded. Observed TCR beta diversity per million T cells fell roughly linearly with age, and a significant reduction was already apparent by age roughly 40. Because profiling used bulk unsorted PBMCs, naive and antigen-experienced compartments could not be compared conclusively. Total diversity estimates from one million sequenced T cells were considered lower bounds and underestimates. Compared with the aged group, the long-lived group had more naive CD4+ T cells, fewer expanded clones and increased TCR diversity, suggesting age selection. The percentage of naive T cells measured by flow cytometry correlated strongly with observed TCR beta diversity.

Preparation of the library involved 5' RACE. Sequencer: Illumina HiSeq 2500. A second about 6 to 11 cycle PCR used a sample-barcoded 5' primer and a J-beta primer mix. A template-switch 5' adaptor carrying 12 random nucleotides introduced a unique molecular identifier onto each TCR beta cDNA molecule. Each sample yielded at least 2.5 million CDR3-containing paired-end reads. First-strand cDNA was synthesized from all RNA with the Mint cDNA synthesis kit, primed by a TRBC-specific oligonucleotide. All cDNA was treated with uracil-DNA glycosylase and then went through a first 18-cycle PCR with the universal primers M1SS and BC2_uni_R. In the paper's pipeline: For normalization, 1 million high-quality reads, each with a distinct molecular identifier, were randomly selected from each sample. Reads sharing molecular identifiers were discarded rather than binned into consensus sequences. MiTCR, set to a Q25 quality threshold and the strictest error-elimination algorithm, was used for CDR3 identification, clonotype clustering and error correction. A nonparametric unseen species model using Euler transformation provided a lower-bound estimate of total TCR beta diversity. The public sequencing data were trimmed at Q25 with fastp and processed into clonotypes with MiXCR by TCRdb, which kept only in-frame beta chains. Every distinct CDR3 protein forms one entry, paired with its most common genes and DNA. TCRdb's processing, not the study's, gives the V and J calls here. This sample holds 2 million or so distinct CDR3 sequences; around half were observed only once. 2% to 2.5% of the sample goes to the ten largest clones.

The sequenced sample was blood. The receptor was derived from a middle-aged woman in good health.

The nucleotides are TGCAGCGTTGAATCTGGGGTCCAGTTCTTC. It codes for CSVESGVQFF. The sequence is built from TRBV29-1 and TRBJ2-1, with the D gene not confidently named. Deletion took 2 bases off V and 13 bases off J, with a span of 9 bases between the germline ends. Taken from cysteine to phenylalanine, the CDR3 has 10 residues. Only the CDR3 part of the read is kept: 30 bases, read in frame from the first base. CDR1 and CDR2, per the germline V gene, are SQVTM and ANQGSEA.